The 30 T cell receptor beta chains below come from one sample, sequenced in a study of T cell responses to AZD1222 COVID-19 vaccine. Some clones are missing from TCRdb's copy, which holds only in-frame ones; the method was immunoSEQ multiplex PCR. The sample lists more than 150,000 clones; around 94% were seen once. Sequences were derived from peripheral blood, sampled on day 0 of AZD1222 vaccination. The receptors were sampled from an adult in good health.

This clone was detected a few times. This rearrangement joins TRBV27 to TRBJ1-1, with 9 bases lining up with TRBD1. Germline assignment: CDR1 MNHEY and CDR2 SMNVEV (reference sequence). V lost 1 base and J lost 7; bases outside the gene matches: 7. CDR3 length equals 15 residues. The CDR3 loop is CASSLYRVGQGEAFF. The CDR3, as DNA: TGTGCCAGCAGTTTATATCGAGTGGGACAGGGTGAAGCTTTCTTT.

The chain uses TRBV19 and TRBJ1-1; TRBD1 aligns across 8 bases. Losses at the gene ends were 4 bases for V and 3 bases for J; bases not matched to a gene: 7. From germline, CDR1 is LNHDA and CDR2 SQIVND (reference sequence). This CDR3 has 15 amino acids. For the CDR3, the DNA is TGTGCCAGTAGTACCGGACAGGGTCTAGACACTGAAGCTTTCTTT. Translation: CASSTGQGLDTEAFF.

This chain joins TRBV7-2 and TRBJ2-1; the match to TRBD2 covers 8 bases. The CDR3 length is 18 residues. The trim removed 5 bases at V and 3 bases at J, leaving 15 bases unmatched. CDR1 is SGHTA and CDR2 is FQGNSA in the germline V gene. DNA for the CDR3: TGTGCCAGCAGCCCCTTTGGCCGGCTAGCGGGCTACTACAATGAGCAGTTCTTC. Protein sequence: CASSPFGRLAGYYNEQFF.

Concerning this clone: Other DNA sequences in this specimen translate into the identical CDR3. The chain links TRBV2 to TRBJ1-1; no clear D. The V end lost 4 bases, the J end lost 1 base, and 4 bases lay between the germline ends. The germline V gene encodes CDR1 SNHLY and CDR2 FYNNEI. The CDR3 sequence is 12 residues long. CDR3 sequence: CASSVRNTEAFF. CDR3 nucleotides: TGTGCCAGCAGTGTTCGGAACACTGAAGCTTTCTTT. Looking up the rest from reference TRBV2 and TRBJ1-1 gives the full variable domain: EPEVTQTPSHQVTQMGQEVILRCVPISNHLYFYWYRQILGQKVEFLVSFYNNEISEKSEIFDDQFSVERPDGSNFTLKIRSTKLEDSAMYFCASSVRNTEAFFGQGTRLTVV.

CDR3 sequence: CASSLAFPGQGSGEAFF. The CDR3 DNA is TGCGCCAGCAGCTTAGCCTTCCCGGGACAGGGATCGGGTGAAGCTTTCTTT. This chain links TRBV5-1 with TRBJ1-1; 9 positions agree with TRBD1. CDR1 is SGHRS, CDR2 YFSETQ, per germline. CDR3 size: 17 residues. The V segment lost 2 bases and the J segment 7 bases; nucleotides outside the gene matches: 15.

This clone was observed once. The junction departs from germline at one end; a sequencing error may be responsible. The chain recombines TRBV7-9 with TRBJ1-1; the match to TRBD1 covers 7 bases. Germline V gene lookup returns CDR1 SEHNR and CDR2 FQNEAQ (reference sequence). The CDR3 totals 15 residues. The CDR3 loop reads CASSLARRGNAEAFF. Here the CDR3 DNA reads TGTGCCAGCAGCTTAGCTCGCAGGGGGAACGCTGAAGCTTTCTTT.

V usage is TRBV6-2 or TRBV6-3 and J usage is TRBJ1-5; D is undetermined. Germline CDR1 MNHEY, CDR2 SVGEGT. The CDR3 runs 12 residues. V was clipped by 5 bases and J by 3 bases, with 5 bases between them. The CDR3 protein is CASSTLNQPQHF. The DNA for the CDR3 is TGTGCCAGCAGTACCCTCAATCAGCCCCAGCATTTT.

The chain couples TRBV28 to TRBJ1-2; 10 bases are shared with TRBD1. The V segment lost 2 bases and the J segment 8 bases; nucleotides outside the gene matches: 2. The CDR3 totals 13 residues. Germline V lookup: CDR1 MDHEN, CDR2 SYDVKM. The CDR3 sequence is CASSLDRGRGYTF. In nucleotides, the CDR3 is TGTGCCAGCAGTTTAGACAGGGGGCGGGGCTACACCTTC.

V is TRBV9 and J is TRBJ2-5, with D perhaps TRBD1 (6 bases). Trimming took 0 bases from V and 4 from J, leaving 13 bases between them. The CDR3 has 15 amino acids. CDR1 is SGDLS, CDR2 YYNGEE, per germline. CDR3: CASSVGYRAGETQYF. CDR3 bases: TGTGCCAGCAGCGTAGGATACAGGGCGGGAGAGACCCAGTACTTC.

The V gene is TRBV6-2 or TRBV6-3, the J gene TRBJ1-2; no definite D call. Germline V gene data show CDR1 as MNHEY and CDR2 as SVGEGT. The CDR3 is 15 amino acids. V shed 4 bases and J shed 8 bases, with 20 bases lying between them. The DNA for the CDR3 is TGTGCCAGCAGTTCCACTGGGAGCGCGGCGAGGGGCTACACCTTC. It specifies CASSSTGSAARGYTF.

V and J are TRBV11-2 and TRBJ2-2, with TRBD2 as a possible D gene (5 bases). The V and J ends lost 4 bases and 1 base respectively, with 22 bases between them. The CDR3 length is 19 residues. Per the germline V gene, CDR1 is SGHAT and CDR2 is FQNNGV. CDR3 region: CASSSYIPRGRKNTGELFF. CDR3 DNA sequence: TGTGCCAGCAGCTCATATATTCCCCGTGGGAGAAAGAACACCGGGGAGCTGTTTTTT. The whole variable domain, remainder taken from reference TRBV11-2 and TRBJ2-2, is EAGVAQSPRYKIIEKRQSVAFWCNPISGHATLYWYQQILGQGPKLLIQFQNNGVVDDSQLPKDRFSAERLKGVDSTLKIQPAKLEDSAVYLCASSSYIPRGRKNTGELFFGEGSRLTVL.

The chain combines TRBV2 with TRBJ2-1, with 9 bases lining up with TRBD1. The length of the CDR3 is 13 residues. Germline V gene lookup returns CDR1 SNHLY and CDR2 FYNNEI. J gave up 2 bases and V 8 bases, and 1 base lay outside the gene matches. The CDR3 nucleotides read TGTGCCAGCGGGACAGGGCCCTACAATGAGCAGTTCTTC. Translating it yields CASGTGPYNEQFF.

V is TRBV4-1 and J is TRBJ1-2; 8 bases match TRBD1. The CDR3 is made up of 15 amino acids. The V and J ends lost 2 bases and 4 bases, in that order; junction bases with no gene match: 6. The germline CDR1 and CDR2 sequences are MGHRA and YSYEKL. CDR3 amino acids: CASSQSWTGPYGYTF. The CDR3 DNA is TGCGCCAGCAGCCAATCGTGGACAGGGCCCTATGGCTACACCTTC.

The CDR3 sequence is CASSLRDRGSYEQYF. The CDR3 region has the DNA TGTGCCAGCAGTCTCCGGGACAGGGGCTCCTACGAGCAGTACTTC. The chain links TRBV6-5 to TRBJ2-7; 10 positions match TRBD1. V was pared by 5 bases and J by 0 bases, with 4 bases of the junction left unmatched. Germline lookup yields CDR1 MNHEY and CDR2 SVGAGI. The CDR3 totals 15 residues.

V is TRBV19 and J is TRBJ2-5; 8 bases are shared with TRBD1. The CDR3 runs to 18 residues. Germline CDR1 and CDR2: LNHDA and SQIVND (reference sequence). Trimming at V came to 3 bases and at J to 9 bases, leaving 21 bases not matched to a gene. The CDR3 DNA follows: TGTGCCAGTAGTATCGGCAGGGGGCCCCTCTCAGTTCGGTATTCCCAGTACTTC. Amino acids: CASSIGRGPLSVRYSQYF.

This chain uses TRBV7-8 with TRBJ1-3; D unclear. V was pared by 2 bases and J by 5 bases, with 10 bases between. CDR1 is SGHVS and CDR2 is FQNEAQ in the germline V gene. This CDR3 has 14 amino acids. Here the CDR3 DNA reads TGTGCCAGCAGCTTAAACGGGTTTAGAAACACCATATATTTT. Translation gives CASSLNGFRNTIYF.

The J gene is TRBJ1-1, the V gene TRBV28, with D unresolved. The CDR3 is made up of 13 amino acids. Trimming took 8 bases from V and 4 from J, leaving 14 bases between them. Germline V gene lookup returns CDR1 MDHEN and CDR2 SYDVKM. CDR3 protein: CASAQGPATEAFF. The CDR3 DNA reads as TGTGCCAGCGCCCAAGGCCCGGCCACTGAAGCTTTCTTT.

This chain uses TRBV29-1 with TRBJ1-2, with D possibly matching TRBD1 (6 bases). CDR3 length: 12 residues. Germline CDR1 reads SQVTM; CDR2 reads ANQGSEA. V was clipped by 2 bases and J by 8 bases, with 12 bases between them. In DNA form, the CDR3 reads TGCAGCGTTGAACAGGGGCCCCCAGGCTACACCTTC. Translation gives CSVEQGPPGYTF.

This chain uses TRBV10-2 with TRBJ2-3; 7 nucleotides line up with TRBD1. Trimming took 6 bases from V and 2 from J; bases not matched to a gene: 8. The CDR3 length is 15 residues. CDR1 is WSHSY and CDR2 is SAAADI in the germline V gene. The CDR3 spells CASSRGQPTTDTQYF. The CDR3 DNA reads TGCGCCAGCAGCCGGGGACAGCCAACCACAGATACGCAGTATTTT.

This chain links TRBV7-8 with TRBJ2-7; 9 positions agree with TRBD1. Trimming took 0 bases from V and 3 from J; bases not matched to a gene: 3. Germline lookup yields CDR1 SGHVS and CDR2 FQNEAQ. The CDR3 has 15 residues. CDR3 sequence (DNA): TGTGCCAGCAGCTTAGCCGGGACAGGGAGCTACGAGCAGTACTTC. Encoded protein: CASSLAGTGSYEQYF.

V and J are TRBV6-5 and TRBJ1-5; 7 nucleotides align to TRBD1. The CDR3 loop spans 14 amino acids. The germline gives CDR1 MNHEY, CDR2 SVGAGI. Trimming cost V 5 bases and J 3 bases; bases outside gene matches: 4. The CDR3 bases are TGTGCCAGCAGTCCGGGACAGTTCAATCAGCCCCAGCATTTT. Its protein product is CASSPGQFNQPQHF.

This clone was picked up a small number of times. This chain links TRBV14 with TRBJ2-7; D call uncertain. Looked up from germline, CDR1 is SGHDN and CDR2 is FVKESK. V gave up 1 base and J gave up 5 bases, with 9 bases separating them. The CDR3 is 13 residues long. This CDR3 is CASSQAAVNEQYF. CDR3 coding DNA: TGTGCCAGCAGCCAAGCAGCCGTGAACGAGCAGTACTTC.

The chain recombines TRBV11-3 with TRBJ2-1; unclear D gene. CDR1 and CDR2 (germline): SGHNT, YENEEA. This CDR3 has 12 residues. Between the trimmed V and J ends, which lost 1 base and 7 bases, there was a span of 5 bases. CDR3 in DNA: TGTGCCAGCAGCTTAGGTCGGAATGAGCAGTTCTTC. Its protein is CASSLGRNEQFF.

The V gene is TRBV7-2, the J gene TRBJ2-7; 8 bases fit TRBD2. This CDR3 contains 14 residues. Germline CDR1 and CDR2: SGHTA and FQGNSA. V lost 3 bases and J lost 4; bases outside the gene matches: 5. For the CDR3, the DNA is TGTGCCAGCAGCTTTAGAAGCGGGGGTTACGAGCAGTACTTC. The encoded protein is CASSFRSGGYEQYF.

The J gene is TRBJ2-1, the V gene TRBV6-4; 9 nucleotides align to TRBD2. This CDR3 is 15 amino acids long. V was pared by 3 bases and J by 7 bases, with 7 bases of the junction left unmatched. Germline V gene data show CDR1 as MRHNA and CDR2 as SNTAGT. CDR3 DNA sequence: TGTGCCAGCAGTGAAGAGGCTAGCGGGAAGAATGAGCAGTTCTTC. This gives the protein CASSEEASGKNEQFF.

In its sample, this clone was seen once. The CDR3 loop reads CASSLLYGENYEQYF. In nucleotides, the CDR3 is TGTGCCAGCAGCTTACTATATGGGGAAAACTACGAGCAGTACTTC. V and J are TRBV7-6 and TRBJ2-7, with D hard to call. The V end was cut by 2 bases, the J end by 3 bases, with 14 bases between. CDR3 length: 15 residues. CDR1 and CDR2 (germline): SGHVS, FNYEAQ.

This chain connects TRBV5-6 to TRBJ1-2; 9 bases line up with TRBD1. CDR1 and CDR2 (germline): SGHDT, YYEEEE. V trimming: 3 bases; J trimming: 3 bases; junction bases outside the gene matches: 0. The CDR3 sequence is 13 residues long. The CDR3 DNA is TGTGCCAGCAGCTGGACAGGGGACTATGGCTACACCTTC. It yields the protein CASSWTGDYGYTF.

V gene TRBV21-1 combines with J gene TRBJ2-5; TRBD2 was called by the table and not checked on the DNA. TRBV21-1 is a pseudogene locus. CDR3 length: 17 residues. In nucleotides, the CDR3 is TGTGCCAGCACCCTAAAACAACGGGACTCAAGAGAACAGACCCAGTACTTC. This codes for CASTLKQRDSREQTQYF.

CDR3 nucleotide sequence: TGCGCCAGCAGTGGGGGGGCTAGCGGGAGCACAGATACGCAGTATTTT. Its translation is CASSGGASGSTDTQYF. The chain combines TRBV10-1 with TRBJ2-3; 8 bases match TRBD2. In germline, CDR1 is WNHNN, CDR2 SYGVQD (reference sequence). The CDR3 covers 16 residues. V lost 4 bases and J lost 0; bases outside the gene matches: 6.

CDR3 sequence: CASSVEGGLRSPLHF. The CDR3 nucleotides read TGTGCCAGCAGCGTAGAAGGGGGCCTGCGTTCACCCCTCCACTTT. V and J are TRBV9 and TRBJ1-6, with 7 bases fitting TRBD1. The CDR3 is 15 residues long. Germline CDR1 reads SGDLS; CDR2 reads YYNGEE. J lost 9 bases, V lost 0 bases, and 6 bases had no gene match.